This TCR beta chain emerged from a study of T-cell memory formation after mild COVID-19. Turning to the study itself: TCR clusters were mostly donor specific. Study findings and constraints: Clones contracting day 15 to 85 were balanced CD4/CD8; later expanders leaned CD4+.

The V gene end was trimmed by 5 bases and the J gene end by 4 bases; junction bases not matched to a gene: 6. The length of the CDR3 is 15 residues. CDR1 is SGHTA and CDR2 is FQGNSA in the germline V gene. TCRdb called the 5' RACE reads again in MiXCR, with one record for every CDR3 protein. The data hold around 250,000 distinct CDR3 sequences, with approximately 9% observed a single time. There are many counts of this clonotype. Its specificity is unknown. Sequences were obtained from PBMCs or a T cell subset sorted from them (not recorded which). The origin of this receptor is a young man who had mild COVID-19 (a few samples of this study predate the infection). Cell type and time point are not known. The V gene is TRBV7-2, the J gene TRBJ2-5, with TRBD2 matching over 11 bases. CDR3 nucleotide sequence: TGTGCCAGCAGCCAGACTAGCGGGGCAGGAGAGACCCAGTACTTC. Its translation is CASSQTSGAGETQYF. Full variable domain (rest looked up from reference TRBV7-2 and TRBJ2-5): GAGVSQSPSNKVTEKGKDVELRCDPISGHTALYWYRQSLGQGLEFLIYFQGNSAPDKSGLPSDRFSAERTGGSVSTLTIQRTQQEDSAVYLCASSQTSGAGETQYFGPGTRLLVL.